These T cell receptor beta chains were read from a single sample in a study of blood T cell repertoires in COVID-19. TCRdb's table, derived via immunoSEQ multiplex PCR, lists solely in-frame clones and lacks some. The sample contains about 64,000 clones, 70% to 85% of which appear only once. The source material was peripheral blood. These receptor sequences come from a woman aged 55-70 years with acute or convalescent COVID-19. Each CDR3 is given with its conserved first and last residue. D genes are given only for firm matches. A clone size is listed for some rows: how often the clone was seen (once, few, many), or a class if it is expanded.

>TRBV5-4|TRBJ2-5|once|-
CASSFEQVPQETQYF
TGTGCCAGCAGCTTTGAACAGGTGCCCCAAGAGACCCAGTACTTC
>TRBV6-5|TRBJ1-6|-|-
CASTFESPLHF
TGTGCCAGCACTTTCGAGTCACCCCTCCACTTT
>TRBV14|TRBJ1-1|-|-
CASSQDVGHRTEAFF
TGTGCCAGCAGCCAAGATGTAGGACATCGCACTGAAGCTTTCTTT
>TRBV19|TRBJ2-7|-|-
CASSIGPGGSHEQYF
TGTGCCAGTAGTATAGGGCCAGGGGGGTCCCACGAGCAGTACTTC
>TRBV12-3/TRBV12-4|TRBJ1-2|-|TRBD1
CASSLRRGLGYTF
TGTGCCAGCAGTTTGAGAAGGGGGCTTGGCTACACCTTC
>TRBV6-5|TRBJ1-1|once|TRBD1
CASSSGQGPEAFF
TGTGCCAGCAGCTCCGGACAGGGGCCTGAAGCTTTCTTT
>TRBV6-1|TRBJ1-6|few|TRBD1
CASSERTGVNSPLHF
TGTGCCAGCAGTGAACGGACAGGAGTTAATTCACCCCTCCACTTT
>TRBV5-4|TRBJ2-3|-|TRBD2
CASSSIAGGQKDTQYF
TGTGCCAGCAGCTCCATAGCGGGGGGGCAAAAAGATACGCAGTATTTT
>TRBV15|TRBJ2-7|-|-
CATSRDPATYEQYF
TGTGCCACCAGCAGAGATCCTGCGACTTACGAGCAGTACTTC
>TRBV6-5|TRBJ1-1|once|TRBD1
CATRDRVNSEAFF
TGTGCCACTAGGGACAGGGTGAACTCGGAAGCTTTCTTT